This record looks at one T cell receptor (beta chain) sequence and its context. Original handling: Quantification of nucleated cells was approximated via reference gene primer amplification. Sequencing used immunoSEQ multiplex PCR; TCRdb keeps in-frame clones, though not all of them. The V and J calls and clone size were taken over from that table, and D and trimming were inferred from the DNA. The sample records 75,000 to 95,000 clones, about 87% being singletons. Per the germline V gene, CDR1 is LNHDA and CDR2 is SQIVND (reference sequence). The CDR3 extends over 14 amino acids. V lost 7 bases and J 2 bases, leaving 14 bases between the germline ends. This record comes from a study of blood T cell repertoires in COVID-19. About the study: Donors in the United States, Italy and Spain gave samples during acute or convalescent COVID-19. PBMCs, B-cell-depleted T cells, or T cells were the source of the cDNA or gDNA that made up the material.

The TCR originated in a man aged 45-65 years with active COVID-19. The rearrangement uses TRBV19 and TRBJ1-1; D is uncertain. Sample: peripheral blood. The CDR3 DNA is TGTGCCAGTATTGGGATCGGGGTTAACACTGAAGCTTTCTTT. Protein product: CASIGIGVNTEAFF.